The 17 T cell receptor beta chains presented below share a single source sample, sequenced in a study of regulatory T cells in long-lasting Graves disease. Through Arm-PCR of CDR3 regions and iRepertoire HTBI primers, TCR beta libraries were built. Each CDR3 protein gets one entry after TCRdb re-called the multiplex PCR reads with MiXCR. The data show around 460,000 distinct CDR3 sequences, around 15% seen once. Time point of the sample: newly diagnosed GD, antithyroid drugs for less than 3 months. RNA isolated from PBMCs was used to make the TCR library. The same sample was also used in a study of T cells in Graves' hyperthyroidism and ophthalmopathy.

The sample in question was peripheral blood mononuclear cells (PBMCs), obtained at new diagnosis, from a patient treated with antithyroid drugs. The receptors stem from a woman in her fifties or sixties with Graves disease.

Comment on this clonotype: Just one base apart from a much larger clone, this may be a read error. The CDR3 sequence is CASSLLPGTAELFF. As DNA, the CDR3 is TGCGCCAGCAGCTTGCTGCCGGGCACCGCGGAGCTGTTTTTT. The J gene is TRBJ2-2, the V gene TRBV5-1; no definite D call. In germline, CDR1 is SGHRS, CDR2 YFSETQ. The CDR3 sequence is 14 residues long.

This clonotype has at least ten counts. The chain couples TRBV12-3 or TRBV12-4 to TRBJ1-1; a weak D match, TRBD1 (6 bases). The V gene lost 6 bases and the J gene lost 6 bases, with 14 bases spanning the gap. This CDR3 spans 13 amino acids. In DNA form, the CDR3 reads TGTGCCAGCAGATCCACCGGACAGTCTGAAGCTTTCTTT. It specifies CASRSTGQSEAFF.

The table lists this clonotype with a few counts. The J gene is TRBJ2-5, the V gene TRBV7-9; D uncertain. Between the trimmed V and J ends, which lost 3 bases and 3 bases, there was a span of 8 bases. The CDR3 consists of 13 residues. Germline CDR1 and CDR2: SEHNR and FQNEAQ (reference sequence). The CDR3 reads CASSFGSKETQYF. Here the CDR3 DNA reads TGTGCCAGCAGCTTTGGTTCGAAAGAGACCCAGTACTTC. Using reference TRBV7-9 and TRBJ2-5 for the parts outside the CDR3, the full variable domain is DTGVSQNPRHKITKRGQNVTFRCDPISEHNRLYWYRQTLGQGPEFLTYFQNEAQLEKSRLLSDRFSAERPKGSFSTLEIQRTEQGDSAMYLCASSFGSKETQYFGPGTRLLVL.

Comments on this clonotype: The CDR3 does not end in the conserved phenylalanine or tryptophan, so this is likely a read error. The DNA is left out, because the CDR3 cannot be placed on it with certainty; the CDR3 is given as TCRdb lists it. V usage is TRBV12-3 or TRBV12-4 and J usage is TRBJ2-2; the D segment call TRBD2 is taken from the table without a DNA check. The CDR3 is made up of 14 amino acids, end residues included. This CDR3 is CAQQREGGTGELFL.

This clonotype was seen many times. The V call is TRBV5-8, the J call TRBJ1-5; D unclear. Germline V gene data show CDR1 as SGHTS and CDR2 as YDEGEE. This CDR3 is 13 amino acids long. Trimming cost V 5 bases and J 4 bases, with 10 bases left between them. CDR3 residues: CASRLLSNQPQHF. The DNA for the CDR3 is TGTGCCAGCAGATTATTAAGTAATCAGCCCCAGCATTTT.

This clonotype is a singleton in its sample. A junction end diverges from the germline sequence, so it may reflect a read error. V usage is TRBV18 and J usage is TRBJ1-1; 10 bases map to TRBD1. In germline, CDR1 is KGHSH, CDR2 LQKENI. The CDR3 is made up of 16 amino acids. The CDR3 DNA follows: TGTGCCAGCCCACCTCCCGACAGGGGGCTGAACACTGAAGCTTTCTTT. Translated, it gives CASPPPDRGLNTEAFF. Supplemented by reference TRBV18 and TRBJ1-1, the full variable domain reads NAGVMQNPRHLVRRRGQEARLRCSPMKGHSHVYWYRQLPEEGLKFMVYLQKENIIDESGMPKERFSAEFPKEGPSILRIQQVVRGDSAAYFCASPPPDRGLNTEAFFGQGTRLTVV.

This clonotype was observed at least ten times. This chain joins TRBV29-1 and TRBJ1-2, with 8 bases identical to TRBD1. CDR1 SQVTM and CDR2 ANQGSEA come from the germline V gene. The junction had 6 bases not matched to a gene; V was cut back by 0 bases and J by 0 bases. This CDR3 spans 16 amino acids. For the CDR3, the DNA is TGCAGCGTTGAAGATTCCGGGACAGGAGCTAACTATGGCTACACCTTC. It codes for CSVEDSGTGANYGYTF. Combining the CDR3 with reference TRBV29-1 and TRBJ1-2 gives the whole variable domain SAVISQKPSRDICQRGTSLTIQCQVDSQVTMMFWYRQQPGQSLTLIATANQGSEATYESGFVIDKFPISRPNLTFSTLTVSNMSPEDSSIYLCSVEDSGTGANYGYTFGSGTRLTVV.

This clonotype was seen at least ten times. CDR3 DNA: TGTGCCAGCAGCCAAGAAAGCGGGAAGAGCTCCTACAATGAGCAGTTCTTC. It yields the protein CASSQESGKSSYNEQFF. The chain couples TRBV14 to TRBJ2-1; 7 bases align to TRBD2. V shed 0 bases and J 0 bases; nucleotides not matched to a gene: 5. This CDR3 has 17 amino acids. Germline V gene sequence: CDR1 SGHDN, CDR2 FVKESK.

In this sample, this clonotype turned up a few times. The chain links TRBV9 to TRBJ2-1, with a weak D call TRBD2 (7 bases). Germline values: CDR1 SGDLS, CDR2 YYNGEE. With 4 bases removed from V and 9 bases from J, the gap between germline ends came to 14 bases. The CDR3 runs to 13 residues. This CDR3 is CASSPRGGTEQFF. CDR3 coding DNA: TGTGCCAGCAGCCCTAGGGGGGGCACTGAGCAGTTCTTC.

This clonotype has only a few counts. The rearrangement joins TRBV3-1 to TRBJ2-7; D not resolved. The CDR3 sequence is 15 residues long. The V and J ends lost 2 bases and 2 bases respectively, with 13 bases between them. Germline CDR1 reads LGHDT; CDR2 reads YNNKEL (reference sequence). The CDR3 sequence is CASSQPGVQAYEQYF. CDR3 DNA sequence: TGTGCCAGCAGCCAACCTGGCGTACAAGCCTACGAGCAGTACTTC.

This clonotype was seen only a few times. J is TRBJ2-5 and V is TRBV7-3, with TRBD2 identical over 9 bases. After removal of 1 base from V and 3 bases from J, the junction contained 3 bases not matched to a gene. Germline CDR1 reads SGHTA; CDR2 reads FQGTGA. The CDR3 extends over 15 amino acids. CDR3: CASSLRLAVKETQYF. CDR3 nucleotide sequence: TGTGCCAGCAGCTTAAGACTAGCGGTAAAAGAGACCCAGTACTTC. The full variable domain, its missing parts supplied by reference TRBV7-3 and TRBJ2-5, is GAGVSQTPSNKVTEKGKYVELRCDPISGHTALYWYRQSLGQGPEFLIYFQGTGAADDSGLPNDRFFAVRPEGSVSTLKIQRTERGDSAVYLCASSLRLAVKETQYFGPGTRLLVL.

This clonotype came up many times. This sequence joins TRBV12-5 and TRBJ2-1; D could derive from TRBD1 or TRBD2 (5 bases each). Deletions cut 3 bases from V and 9 bases from J, with 15 bases between. Germline V gene lookup returns CDR1 LGHNT and CDR2 FRNRAP. The CDR3 has 14 residues. The CDR3, as DNA: TGTGCTAGTGGTTTCGAGGGACCACCCAGTGAGCAGTTCTTC. Protein product: CASGFEGPPSEQFF.

There are many counts of this clonotype. At one end the junction does not follow the germline gene, possibly because of a read error. V gene TRBV7-8 combines with J gene TRBJ2-2, with 10 nucleotides matching TRBD2. The germline V gene has CDR1 SGHVS and CDR2 FQNEAQ. There are 13 residues in the CDR3. In DNA, the CDR3 is TGTGCCAGCAGCCTAGCGGGAGCCGGGGAGCTGTTTTTT. Protein: CASSLAGAGELFF.

This clonotype occurred many times. The genes are TRBV30 and TRBJ1-5, with 9 bases aligning to TRBD1. J gave up 5 bases and V 5 bases, and 4 bases lay outside the gene matches. This CDR3 has 13 residues. Germline V gene lookup returns CDR1 GTSNPN and CDR2 SVGIG (reference sequence). CDR3 loop: CAWGQGQYQPQHF. CDR3 sequence (DNA): TGTGCCTGGGGACAGGGGCAATATCAGCCCCAGCATTTT.

This clonotype has ten or more counts. This chain connects TRBV2 to TRBJ2-7, with TRBD2 matching over 9 bases. The germline CDR1 and CDR2 sequences are SNHLY and FYNNEI. The CDR3 runs to 14 residues. V dropped 5 bases and J dropped 6; count of bases not matched to a gene: 8. Written as DNA, the CDR3 is TGTGCCAGCAGTTCCGGGACTAGCTCCGGCGAGCAGTACTTC. It specifies CASSSGTSSGEQYF.

This clonotype came up many times. This sequence joins TRBV6-2 or TRBV6-3 and TRBJ2-3; the D is unclear. The CDR3 is 14 amino acids. V was cut by 2 bases and J by 6 bases, with 12 bases left in between. Germline CDR1 reads MNHEY; CDR2 reads SVGEGT. The CDR3 is CASSYDSLTDTQYF. In DNA, the CDR3 is TGTGCCAGCAGTTACGACTCCCTCACGGATACGCAGTATTTT.

This clonotype was seen at least ten times. The chain is built from TRBV2 and TRBJ2-1; TRBD1 aligns across 8 bases. The CDR3 spans 15 residues. Germline values: CDR1 SNHLY, CDR2 FYNNEI. J gave up 7 bases and V 6 bases, and 11 bases lay outside the gene matches. The CDR3 is CASRGSQGAFNEQFF. The CDR3 region has the DNA TGTGCCAGCAGGGGAAGCCAGGGGGCATTTAATGAGCAGTTCTTC.